Below, 24 T cell receptor beta chains from the same sample are listed, as sequenced in a study of CD8+ T cells in alopecia areata. RNA was extracted and reverse transcribed into cDNA as the sequencing template. Measured with immunoSEQ multiplex PCR; TCRdb has only the in-frame clones, and not every one. Here the sample spans 95,000 to 100,000 clones, 55% to 70% being singletons. The sample's treatment: oral pan-JAK inhibitor, 5-10 mg twice daily. The source material was CD8+ T cells sorted from blood, sampled between weeks 55 and 65, from a patient treated with tofacitinib. The receptor set was obtained from a human donor with alopecia areata.

This clone was seen just once. This CDR3 is CASSPRTSGGAGTDTQYF. DNA of the CDR3: TGTGCCAGCAGCCCCAGGACTAGCGGGGGGGCCGGGACAGATACGCAGTATTTT. The chain carries TRBV7-9 and TRBJ2-3; 15 positions match TRBD2. The V gene end was trimmed by 5 bases and the J gene end by 3 bases; junction bases not matched to a gene: 9. The CDR3 runs to 18 residues. From germline, CDR1 is SEHNR and CDR2 FQNEAQ (reference sequence).

The chain recombines TRBV9 with TRBJ2-3; no clear D. The germline V gene has CDR1 SGDLS and CDR2 YYNGEE. The length of the CDR3 is 17 residues. The V end was cut by 0 bases, the J end by 2 bases, with 16 bases between. The CDR3 here is CASSVVSWSPFTDTQYF. CDR3 bases: TGTGCCAGCAGCGTAGTCTCGTGGAGTCCGTTCACAGATACGCAGTATTTT.

The chain is built from TRBV27 and TRBJ2-7; D not resolved. Trimming left V 3 bases short and J 3 bases short, with 6 bases between. CDR3 length: 12 residues. Germline V gene data show CDR1 as MNHEY and CDR2 as SMNVEV (reference sequence). CDR3 coding DNA: TGTGCCAGCAGTTTGTCAGGCTACGAGCAGTACTTC. This sequence encodes CASSLSGYEQYF.

The J gene is TRBJ1-4, the V gene TRBV25-1, with 7 bases identical to TRBD1. The CDR3 is made up of 14 amino acids. CDR1 and CDR2 from the germline V gene are MGHDK and SYGVNS. J was trimmed by 8 bases and V by 3 bases; bases with no gene match: 6. CDR3 region: CASSETGSGEKLFF. The CDR3 region has the DNA TGTGCCAGCAGTGAGACAGGGAGTGGAGAAAAACTGTTTTTT.

This chain uses TRBV13 with TRBJ2-4; 9 bases align to TRBD2. Germline V gives CDR1 PRHDT, CDR2 FYEKMQ (reference sequence). V shed 5 bases and J 7 bases; nucleotides not matched to a gene: 18. The CDR3 loop spans 18 amino acids. The CDR3 nucleotides read TGTGCCAGCAGCGCCCCAGAGGCGGGGGGGCTGTTGGGTAACATTCAGTACTTC. Its translation is CASSAPEAGGLLGNIQYF.

This chain links TRBV6-5 with TRBJ1-1; no clear D. This CDR3 contains 13 residues. From germline, CDR1 is MNHEY and CDR2 SVGAGI. With 10 bases removed from V and 4 bases from J, the gap between germline ends came to 16 bases. For the CDR3, the DNA is TGTGCCACCCAGAGTGGAAGCGGCACTGAAGCTTTCTTT. This codes for CATQSGSGTEAFF.

The J gene is TRBJ2-1, the V gene TRBV7-9, with TRBD1 matching 7 bases. Per germline, CDR1 SEHNR and CDR2 FQNEAQ (reference sequence). CDR3 length: 16 amino acids. V gave up 6 bases and J gave up 1 base; unmatched junction bases: 9. The CDR3 region is CASRGGKGASYNEQFF. CDR3 coding DNA: TGTGCCAGCAGAGGAGGCAAGGGGGCTTCCTACAATGAGCAGTTCTTC.

This chain connects TRBV7-9 to TRBJ1-1, with 7 bases identical to TRBD1. The CDR3 runs 14 residues. The V gene's germline CDR1 is SEHNR and CDR2 FQNEAQ (reference sequence). V was clipped by 5 bases and J by 1 base; unmatched bases: 4. Here the CDR3 reads CASSEGTANTEAFF. CDR3 nucleotide sequence: TGTGCCAGCAGCGAAGGGACAGCGAACACTGAAGCTTTCTTT.

This sequence joins TRBV12-5 and TRBJ2-7; D call uncertain. Germline assignment: CDR1 LGHNT and CDR2 FRNRAP. The CDR3 runs to 12 residues. V lost 2 bases and J lost 6, with 8 bases in between. The CDR3, as DNA: TGTGCTAGTGGTTTGAGCGTTTCCGAGCAGTACTTC. Translated: CASGLSVSEQYF.

This chain connects TRBV15 to TRBJ2-4, with a tentative D call TRBD2 (6 bases). The CDR3 loop spans 13 amino acids. Germline V CDR1 and CDR2: LNHNV, YYDKDF (reference sequence). Trimming removed 6 bases at V and 9 bases at J, with 15 bases between. The CDR3 sequence: CATSPEWGGIQYF. CDR3 nucleotides: TGTGCCACCAGTCCAGAATGGGGAGGCATTCAGTACTTC.

In this sample, this clone turned up a few times. The chain links TRBV6-1 to TRBJ2-7; D is unclear. In germline, CDR1 is MNHNS, CDR2 SASEGT. The V and J ends lost 3 bases and 2 bases respectively, with 11 bases between them. The CDR3 totals 14 residues. The chain's CDR3 is CASSELLPTYEQYF. DNA for the CDR3: TGTGCCAGCAGTGAGTTACTGCCAACCTACGAGCAGTACTTC.

The chain uses TRBV5-1 and TRBJ1-3; 7 bases line up with TRBD1. CDR1 SGHRS and CDR2 YFSETQ come from the germline V gene. V dropped 3 bases and J dropped 0; count of bases not matched to a gene: 18. This CDR3 is built from 20 residues. The CDR3 DNA reads TGCGCCAGCAGCTCAAATTCATTAAAAGGGGACAGAATCTCTGGAAACACCATATATTTT. Amino acids: CASSSNSLKGDRISGNTIYF.

Here the CDR3 DNA reads TGTGCCAGCAGCTCCGATCAGTGGGACACTGAAGCTTTCTTT. This encodes CASSSDQWDTEAFF. V gene TRBV13 combines with J gene TRBJ1-1, with D uncertain. V lost 4 bases and J 3 bases, leaving 12 bases between the germline ends. This CDR3 spans 14 amino acids. Looked up from germline, CDR1 is PRHDT and CDR2 is FYEKMQ (reference sequence). Filled out from reference TRBV13 and TRBJ1-1, the complete variable domain reads AAGVIQSPRHLIKEKRETATLKCYPIPRHDTVYWYQQGPGQDPQFLISFYEKMQSDKGSIPDRFSAQQFSDYHSELNMSSLELGDSALYFCASSSDQWDTEAFFGQGTRLTVV.

In its sample, this clone was seen a few times. The rearrangement uses TRBV14 and TRBJ2-5, with 8 bases fitting TRBD2. Germline lookup yields CDR1 SGHDN and CDR2 FVKESK. Trimming at V came to 5 bases and at J to 2 bases, leaving 4 bases not matched to a gene. This CDR3 spans 14 amino acids. In DNA, the CDR3 is TGTGCCAGCAGCACACGGGGGGGGCAAGAGACCCAGTACTTC. This encodes CASSTRGGQETQYF.

The chain joins TRBV7-8 to TRBJ1-2; the D is unclear. The germline V gene has CDR1 SGHVS and CDR2 FQNEAQ. This CDR3 comprises 14 residues. V shed 1 base and J shed 7 bases, with 13 bases lying between them. CDR3 sequence (DNA): TGTGCCAGCAGCTTAGGCAAAGGGTTTCGTGGCTACACCTTC. It encodes CASSLGKGFRGYTF.

Points on this clone: Relative to the germline gene, one junction end is altered; a read error may explain this. V usage is TRBV13 and J usage is TRBJ1-2; TRBD1 agrees at 7 bases. There are 16 residues in the CDR3. From germline, CDR1 is PRHDT and CDR2 FYEKMQ (reference sequence). This chain's CDR3 is CASSLGGLGLPYGYTF. The CDR3, as DNA: TGTGCCAGCAGCCTAGGGGGCCTCGGTCTCCCCTATGGCTACACCTTC.

The chain couples TRBV27 to TRBJ2-1; D is possibly TRBD1 or TRBD2 (5 bases each). Germline CDR1 MNHEY, CDR2 SMNVEV (reference sequence). Trimming cost V 8 bases and J 5 bases, with 13 bases left between them. There are 13 residues in the CDR3. CDR3 sequence reads: CASGVRGDNEQFF. The CDR3 bases are TGTGCCAGCGGTGTAAGAGGGGACAATGAGCAGTTCTTC.

The chain employs TRBV15 and TRBJ1-1; 10 positions match TRBD1. The V segment lost 3 bases and the J segment 4 bases; nucleotides outside the gene matches: 2. CDR1 is LNHNV, CDR2 YYDKDF, per germline (reference sequence). CDR3 length: 14 residues. The CDR3 coding sequence is TGTGCCACCAGCAGCGGGACAGGGGCCACTGAAGCTTTCTTT. Residues: CATSSGTGATEAFF.

The chain employs TRBV9 and TRBJ1-2; 7 bases line up with TRBD1. There are 15 residues in the CDR3. Germline V gene sequence: CDR1 SGDLS, CDR2 YYNGEE. J lost 2 bases, V lost 3 bases, and 7 bases had no gene match. CDR3 amino acids: CASSDRGLGNYGYTF. As DNA, the CDR3 is TGTGCCAGCAGCGACAGGGGATTGGGGAACTATGGCTACACCTTC. The complete variable domain, with remaining parts taken from reference TRBV9 and TRBJ1-2, reads DSGVTQTPKHLITATGQRVTLRCSPRSGDLSVYWYQQSLDQGLQFLIQYYNGEERAKGNILERFSAQQFPDLHSELNLSSLELGDSALYFCASSDRGLGNYGYTFGSGTRLTVV.

This clone was seen more than once but under ten times. The chain employs TRBV7-9 and TRBJ2-4; D call uncertain. V lost 5 bases and J 10 bases, leaving 15 bases between the germline ends. There are 13 residues in the CDR3. Germline loops: CDR1 SEHNR, CDR2 FQNEAQ (reference sequence). The CDR3 DNA reads as TGTGCCAGCAGCCCCATCCCTGTTGCGATTCAGTACTTC. The encoded protein is CASSPIPVAIQYF.

The V gene is TRBV6-5, the J gene TRBJ1-1; D gene unclear. V lost 2 bases and J lost 5, with 12 bases in between. CDR1 and CDR2 from the germline V gene are MNHEY and SVGAGI. The CDR3 is made up of 14 amino acids. The CDR3 spells CASSYDLSGTEAFF. CDR3 nucleotide sequence: TGTGCCAGCAGTTACGACCTTTCGGGGACTGAAGCTTTCTTT.

This clone was seen a handful of times. The chain carries TRBV6-6 and TRBJ2-2; D may be TRBD1 or TRBD2 (5 bases each). This CDR3 comprises 15 residues. Germline CDR1 is MNHNY and CDR2 is SVGAGI (reference sequence). V was trimmed by 2 bases and J by 6 bases, leaving 13 bases between them. For the CDR3, the DNA is TGTGCCAGCAGTTACGGAGGCCGGGGCTCCGGGGAGCTGTTTTTT. It encodes CASSYGGRGSGELFF.

The chain carries TRBV9 and TRBJ1-1; D possibly corresponds to TRBD1 (5 bases). V lost 3 bases and J lost 5, with 11 bases in between. This CDR3 is built from 13 residues. The germline V gene has CDR1 SGDLS and CDR2 YYNGEE. For the CDR3, the DNA is TGTGCCAGCAGCGCCGGGGGAGGGACTGAAGCTTTCTTT. Translated: CASSAGGGTEAFF.

This clone was picked up a small number of times. V and J are TRBV27 and TRBJ1-1, with a tentative D call TRBD1 (5 bases). CDR1 MNHEY and CDR2 SMNVEV come from the germline V gene (reference sequence). The CDR3 spans 11 residues. V lost 7 bases, J lost 4 bases, and 7 bases lay in between. The CDR3 sequence: CASNQGTEAFF. CDR3 in DNA: TGTGCCAGCAATCAGGGCACTGAAGCTTTCTTT.